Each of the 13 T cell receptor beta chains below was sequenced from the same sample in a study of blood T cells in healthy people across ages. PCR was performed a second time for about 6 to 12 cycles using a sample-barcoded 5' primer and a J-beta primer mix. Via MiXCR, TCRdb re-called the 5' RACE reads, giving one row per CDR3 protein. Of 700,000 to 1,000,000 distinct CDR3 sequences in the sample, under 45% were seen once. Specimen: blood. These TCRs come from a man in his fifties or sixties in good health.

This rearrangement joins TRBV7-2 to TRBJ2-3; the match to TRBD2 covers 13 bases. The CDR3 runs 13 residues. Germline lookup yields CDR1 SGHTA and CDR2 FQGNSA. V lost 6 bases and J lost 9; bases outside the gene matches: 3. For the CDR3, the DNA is TGTGCCAGCAGACGGACTAGCGGGGGAACGCAGTATTTT. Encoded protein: CASRRTSGGTQYF.

CDR3 nucleotides: TGCGCCAGCAGCCCGAATCCCGGACCACGGAGCACCGGGGAGCTGTTTTTT. This encodes CASSPNPGPRSTGELFF. V and J are TRBV5-1 and TRBJ2-2; the D is unclear. V shed 4 bases and J shed 4 bases, with 20 bases lying between them. This CDR3 has 17 amino acids. Germline V gene sequence: CDR1 SGHRS, CDR2 YFSETQ.

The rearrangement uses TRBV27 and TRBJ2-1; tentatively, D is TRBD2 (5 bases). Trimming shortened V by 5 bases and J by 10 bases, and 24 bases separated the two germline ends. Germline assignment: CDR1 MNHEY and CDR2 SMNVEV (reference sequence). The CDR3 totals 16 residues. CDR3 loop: CASSPQLTIPTREQFF. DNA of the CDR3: TGTGCCAGCAGTCCACAACTTACGATCCCCACTAGGGAGCAGTTCTTC.

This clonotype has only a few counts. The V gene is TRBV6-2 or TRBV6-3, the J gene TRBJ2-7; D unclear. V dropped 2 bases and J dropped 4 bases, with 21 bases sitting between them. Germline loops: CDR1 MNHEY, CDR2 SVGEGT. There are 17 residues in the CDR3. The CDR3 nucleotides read TGTGCCAGCAGTTACCAGCACGGTAGCATGATCGGGTACGAGCAGTACTTC. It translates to CASSYQHGSMIGYEQYF.

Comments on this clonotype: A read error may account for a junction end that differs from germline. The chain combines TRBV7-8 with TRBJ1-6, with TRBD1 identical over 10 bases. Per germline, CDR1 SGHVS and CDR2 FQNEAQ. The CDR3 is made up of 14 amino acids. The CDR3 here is CAGSLDRGPSPLHF. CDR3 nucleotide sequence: TGTGCCGGCAGCCTCGACAGGGGGCCCTCACCCCTCCACTTT.

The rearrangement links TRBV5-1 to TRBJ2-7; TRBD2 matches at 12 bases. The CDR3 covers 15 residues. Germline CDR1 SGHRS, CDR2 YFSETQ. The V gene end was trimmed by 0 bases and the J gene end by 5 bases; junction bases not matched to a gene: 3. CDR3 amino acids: CASSLARTSGDEQYF. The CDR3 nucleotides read TGCGCCAGCAGCTTGGCTAGGACTAGCGGGGACGAGCAGTACTTC.

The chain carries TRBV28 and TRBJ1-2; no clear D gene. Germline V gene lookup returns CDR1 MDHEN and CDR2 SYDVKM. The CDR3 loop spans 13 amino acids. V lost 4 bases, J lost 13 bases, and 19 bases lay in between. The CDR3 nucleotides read TGTGCCAGCAGTTACCCCCTGCAGTCAGCGATCACCTTC. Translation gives CASSYPLQSAITF.

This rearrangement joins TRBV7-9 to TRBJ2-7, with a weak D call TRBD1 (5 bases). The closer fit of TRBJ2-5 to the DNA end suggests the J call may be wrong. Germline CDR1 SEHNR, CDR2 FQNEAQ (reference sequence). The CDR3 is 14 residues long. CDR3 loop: CASSVVDIPETQYF. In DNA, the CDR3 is TGTGCCAGCAGCGTAGTGGACATCCCAGAGACCCAGTACTTC.

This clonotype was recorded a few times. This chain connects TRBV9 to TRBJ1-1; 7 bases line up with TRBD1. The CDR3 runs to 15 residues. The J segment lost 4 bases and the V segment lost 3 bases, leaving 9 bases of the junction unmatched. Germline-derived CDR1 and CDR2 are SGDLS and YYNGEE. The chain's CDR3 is CASSEVQGLITEAFF. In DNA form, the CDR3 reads TGTGCCAGCAGCGAAGTACAGGGGCTAATCACTGAAGCTTTCTTT. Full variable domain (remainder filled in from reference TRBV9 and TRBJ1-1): DSGVTQTPKHLITATGQRVTLRCSPRSGDLSVYWYQQSLDQGLQFLIQYYNGEERAKGNILERFSAQQFPDLHSELNLSSLELGDSALYFCASSEVQGLITEAFFGQGTRLTVV.

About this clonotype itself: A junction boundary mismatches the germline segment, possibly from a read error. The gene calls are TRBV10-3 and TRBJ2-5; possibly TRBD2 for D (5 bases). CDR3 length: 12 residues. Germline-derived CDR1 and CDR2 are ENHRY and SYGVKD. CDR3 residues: CSIGERQETQYF. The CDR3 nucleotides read TGTTCCATCGGTGAGCGGCAAGAGACCCAGTACTTC.

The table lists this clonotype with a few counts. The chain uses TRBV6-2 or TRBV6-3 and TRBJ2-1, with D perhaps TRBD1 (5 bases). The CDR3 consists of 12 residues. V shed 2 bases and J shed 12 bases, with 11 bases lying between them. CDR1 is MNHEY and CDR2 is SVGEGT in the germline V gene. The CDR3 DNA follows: TGTGCCAGCAGTTACCTCCAGGGCCCGCAGTTCTTC. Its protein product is CASSYLQGPQFF.

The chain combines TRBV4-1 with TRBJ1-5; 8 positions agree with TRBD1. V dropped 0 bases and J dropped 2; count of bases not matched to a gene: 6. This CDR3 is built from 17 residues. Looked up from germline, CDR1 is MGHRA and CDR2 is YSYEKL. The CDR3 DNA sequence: TGCGCCAGCAGCCAAGAGGGGCAGGGGGCTGGCAATCAGCCCCAGCATTTT. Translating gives CASSQEGQGAGNQPQHF.

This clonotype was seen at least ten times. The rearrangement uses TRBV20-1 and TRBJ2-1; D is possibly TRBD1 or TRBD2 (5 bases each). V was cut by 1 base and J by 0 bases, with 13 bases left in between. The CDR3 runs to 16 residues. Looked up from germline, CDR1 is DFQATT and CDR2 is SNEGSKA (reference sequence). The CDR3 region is CSARVGGRSSYNEQFF. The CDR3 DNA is TGCAGTGCTAGAGTTGGGGGAAGAAGCTCCTACAATGAGCAGTTCTTC.